Detailed here is one T cell receptor (beta chain). This record comes from a study of shared clonotypes between healthy human individuals. Only in-frame clones appear in the TCRdb table, and some are missing; sequencing was by immunoSEQ multiplex PCR. The sample carries about 1.1 million clones, approximately 78% recorded once. The clonotype was recovered from a man aged 18 to 29 in good health. Some clones in this sample may be carry-over from other donors' samples. Specimen: memory CD4+ T cells from PBMCs. As to subset: CD45RA-negative fraction.

The CDR3 region has the DNA TGTGCCACCCTCAGGGACGCGGGAGTGGGCGAGCAGTACTTC. Protein product: CATLRDAGVGEQYF. The rearrangement joins TRBV28 to TRBJ2-7; 7 bases are a match to TRBD2. V lost 10 bases to trimming and J lost 6 bases; unmatched junction nucleotides: 15. The CDR3 runs 14 residues. Germline V lookup: CDR1 MDHEN, CDR2 SYDVKM.